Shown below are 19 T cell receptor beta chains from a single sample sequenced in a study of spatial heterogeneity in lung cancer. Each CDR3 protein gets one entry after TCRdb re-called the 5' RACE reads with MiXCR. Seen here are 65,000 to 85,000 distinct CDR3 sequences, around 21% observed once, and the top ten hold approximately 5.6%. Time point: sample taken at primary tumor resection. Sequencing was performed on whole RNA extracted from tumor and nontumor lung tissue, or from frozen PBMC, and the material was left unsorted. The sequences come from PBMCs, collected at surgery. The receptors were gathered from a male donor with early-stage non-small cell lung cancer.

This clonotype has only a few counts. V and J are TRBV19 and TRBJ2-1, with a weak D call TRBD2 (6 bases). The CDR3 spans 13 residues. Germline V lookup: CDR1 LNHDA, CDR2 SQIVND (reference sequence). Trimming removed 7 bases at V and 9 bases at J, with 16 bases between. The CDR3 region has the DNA TGTGCCAGTAATCGGGACTCGGAAGTTGAGCAGTTCTTC. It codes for CASNRDSEVEQFF.

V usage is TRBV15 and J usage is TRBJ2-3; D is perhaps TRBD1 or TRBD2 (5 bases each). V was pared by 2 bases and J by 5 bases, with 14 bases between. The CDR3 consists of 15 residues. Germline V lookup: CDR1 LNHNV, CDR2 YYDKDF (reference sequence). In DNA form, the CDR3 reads TGTGCCACCAGCAGACTAGGGCAGGGAGAAGATACGCAGTATTTT. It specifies CATSRLGQGEDTQYF.

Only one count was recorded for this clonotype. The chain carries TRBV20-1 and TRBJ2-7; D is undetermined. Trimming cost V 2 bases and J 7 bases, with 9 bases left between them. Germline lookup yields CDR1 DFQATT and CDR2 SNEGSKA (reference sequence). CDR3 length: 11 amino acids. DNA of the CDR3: TGCAGTGCTAGATCTGTAGGGGAGCAGTACTTC. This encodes CSARSVGEQYF.

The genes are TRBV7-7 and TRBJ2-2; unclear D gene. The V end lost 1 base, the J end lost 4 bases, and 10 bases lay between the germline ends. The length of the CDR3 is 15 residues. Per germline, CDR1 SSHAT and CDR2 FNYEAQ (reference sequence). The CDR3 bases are TGTGCCAGCAGCTTAGATGACGTTTTCACCGGGGAGCTGTTTTTT. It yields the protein CASSLDDVFTGELFF. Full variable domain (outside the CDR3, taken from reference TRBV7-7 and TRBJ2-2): GAGVSQSPRYKVTKRGQDVTLRCDPISSHATLYWYQQALGQGPEFLTYFNYEAQPDKSGLPSDRFSAERPEGSISTLTIQRTEQRDSAMYRCASSLDDVFTGELFFGEGSRLTVL.

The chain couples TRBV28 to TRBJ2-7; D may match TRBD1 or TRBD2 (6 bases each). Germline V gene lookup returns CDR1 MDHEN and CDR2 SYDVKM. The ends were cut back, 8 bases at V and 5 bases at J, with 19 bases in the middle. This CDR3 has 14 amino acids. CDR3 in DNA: TGTGCCAGCTCGCTTTGGGGGGCTAGGAACGAGCAGTACTTC. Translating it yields CASSLWGARNEQYF.

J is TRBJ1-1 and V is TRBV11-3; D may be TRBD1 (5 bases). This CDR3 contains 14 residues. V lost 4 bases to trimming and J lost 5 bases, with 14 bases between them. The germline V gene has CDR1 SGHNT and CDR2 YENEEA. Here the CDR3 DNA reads TGTGCCAGCAGCTCGTCGGCGGGGGGAACTGAAGCTTTCTTT. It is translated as CASSSSAGGTEAFF.

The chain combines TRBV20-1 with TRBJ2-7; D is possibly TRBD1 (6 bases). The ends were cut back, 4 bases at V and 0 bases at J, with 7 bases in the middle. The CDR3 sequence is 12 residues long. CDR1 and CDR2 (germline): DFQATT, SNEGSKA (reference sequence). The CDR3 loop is CSANRDSYEQYF. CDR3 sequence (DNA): TGCAGTGCTAACAGGGACTCCTACGAGCAGTACTTC.

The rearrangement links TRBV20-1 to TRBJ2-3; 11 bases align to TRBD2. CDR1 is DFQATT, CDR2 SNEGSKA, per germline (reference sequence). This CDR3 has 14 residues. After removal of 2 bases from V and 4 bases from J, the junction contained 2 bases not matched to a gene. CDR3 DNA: TGCAGTGCTAGACTAGCGGGGGGTTCAGATACGCAGTATTTT. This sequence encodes CSARLAGGSDTQYF.

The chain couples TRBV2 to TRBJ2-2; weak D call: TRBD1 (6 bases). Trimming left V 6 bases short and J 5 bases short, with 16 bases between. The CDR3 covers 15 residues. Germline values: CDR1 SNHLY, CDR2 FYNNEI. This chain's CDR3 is CASRPSGDGTGELFF. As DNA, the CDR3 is TGTGCCAGCAGACCATCAGGGGATGGGACCGGGGAGCTGTTTTTT.

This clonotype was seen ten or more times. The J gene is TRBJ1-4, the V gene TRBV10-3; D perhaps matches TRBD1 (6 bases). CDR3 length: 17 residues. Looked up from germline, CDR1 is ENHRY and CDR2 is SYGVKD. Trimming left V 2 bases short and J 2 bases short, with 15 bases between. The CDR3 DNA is TGTGCCATCAGTGAGGGGGTCAGGGGATCGACTAATGAAAAACTGTTTTTT. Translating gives CAISEGVRGSTNEKLFF.

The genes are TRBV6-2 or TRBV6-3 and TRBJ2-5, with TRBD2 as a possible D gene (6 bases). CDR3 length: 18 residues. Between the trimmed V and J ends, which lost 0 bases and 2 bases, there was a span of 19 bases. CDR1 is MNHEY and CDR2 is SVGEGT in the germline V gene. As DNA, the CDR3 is TGTGCCAGCAGTTACTCACGGTTGCGGGGAGCGAGACAAGAGACCCAGTACTTC. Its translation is CASSYSRLRGARQETQYF.

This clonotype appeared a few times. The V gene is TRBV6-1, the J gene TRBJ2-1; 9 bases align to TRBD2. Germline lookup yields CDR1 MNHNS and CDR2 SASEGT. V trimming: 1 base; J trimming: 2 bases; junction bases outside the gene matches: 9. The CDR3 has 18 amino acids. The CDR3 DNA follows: TGTGCCAGCAGTGAAGTATGGGGGGCTAGCGGGGCCTACAATGAGCAGTTCTTC. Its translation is CASSEVWGASGAYNEQFF.

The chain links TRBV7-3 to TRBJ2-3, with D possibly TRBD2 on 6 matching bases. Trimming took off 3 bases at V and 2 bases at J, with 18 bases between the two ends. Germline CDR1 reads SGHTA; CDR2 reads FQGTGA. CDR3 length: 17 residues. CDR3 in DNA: TGTGCCAGCAGCTTGACCTTCCGGGGGTCCCTCACAGATACGCAGTATTTT. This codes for CASSLTFRGSLTDTQYF. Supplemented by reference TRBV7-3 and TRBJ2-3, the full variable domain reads GAGVSQTPSNKVTEKGKYVELRCDPISGHTALYWYRQSLGQGPEFLIYFQGTGAADDSGLPNDRFFAVRPEGSVSTLKIQRTERGDSAVYLCASSLTFRGSLTDTQYFGPGTRLTVL.

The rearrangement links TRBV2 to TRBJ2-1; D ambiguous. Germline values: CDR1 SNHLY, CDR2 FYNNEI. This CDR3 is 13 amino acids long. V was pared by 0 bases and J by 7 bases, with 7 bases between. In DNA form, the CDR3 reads TGTGCCAGCAGTGAAGCGCTAAGGAATGAGCAGTTCTTC. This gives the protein CASSEALRNEQFF.

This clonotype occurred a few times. As DNA, the CDR3 is TGCGCCAGCAGCTTAACAGGGACCGGCGGTTCACCCCTCCACTTT. Protein sequence: CASSLTGTGGSPLHF. The chain employs TRBV5-1 and TRBJ1-6; D is perhaps TRBD1 (6 bases). Germline V gene data show CDR1 as SGHRS and CDR2 as YFSETQ. V was trimmed by 2 bases and J by 9 bases, leaving 15 bases between them. The CDR3 sequence is 15 residues long.

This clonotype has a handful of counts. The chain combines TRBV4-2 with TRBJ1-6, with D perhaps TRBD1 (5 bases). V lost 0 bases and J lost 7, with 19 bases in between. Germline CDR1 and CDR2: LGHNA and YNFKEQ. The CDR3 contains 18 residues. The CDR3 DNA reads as TGTGCCAGCAGCCAAGATCTCCAACCCAGGACAAGAAATTCACCCCTCCACTTT. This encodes CASSQDLQPRTRNSPLHF.

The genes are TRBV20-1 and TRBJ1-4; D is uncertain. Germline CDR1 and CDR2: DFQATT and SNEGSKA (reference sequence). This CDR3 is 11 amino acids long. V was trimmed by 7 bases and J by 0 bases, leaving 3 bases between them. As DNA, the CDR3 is TGCAGTGGGTCAACTAATGAAAAACTGTTTTTT. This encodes CSGSTNEKLFF.

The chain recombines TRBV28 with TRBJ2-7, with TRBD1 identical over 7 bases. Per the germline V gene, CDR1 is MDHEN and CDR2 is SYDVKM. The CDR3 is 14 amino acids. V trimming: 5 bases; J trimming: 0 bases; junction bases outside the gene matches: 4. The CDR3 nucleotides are TGTGCCAGCAGTCCGGACAGGAGCTCCTACGAGCAGTACTTC. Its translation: CASSPDRSSYEQYF.

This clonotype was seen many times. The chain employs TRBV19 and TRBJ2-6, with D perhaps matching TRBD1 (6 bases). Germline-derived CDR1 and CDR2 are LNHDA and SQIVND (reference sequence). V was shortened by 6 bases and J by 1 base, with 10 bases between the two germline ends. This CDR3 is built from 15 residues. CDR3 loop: CASRLQGSGANVLTF. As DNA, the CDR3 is TGTGCCAGTAGACTTCAGGGGTCTGGGGCCAACGTCCTGACTTTC.